The rows below give T cell receptor beta chains drawn from one sample of a study of CD4 T cells in relation to SARS-CoV-2 and coronaviruses. Their antigen targets remain unknown. Here immunoSEQ multiplex PCR was the method, and the copy in TCRdb shows in-frame clones only, minus some. Here the sample spans 20,000 to 25,000 clones, 60% to 80% being singletons. The specimen sequenced was CD4+ T cells from PBMCs, cultured in vitro. The receptors originated from a human donor in good health. The CDR3 runs from the conserved cysteine through the conserved F or W. The D gene is left open where the match is weak. The size entry is marked missing in some rows and otherwise reads once, few, many or a size class.

cdr3_aa cdr3_nt v_call clone_size d_call j_call
CAISESRARAEAFF TGTGCCATCAGTGAGTCAAGGGCACGAGCTGAAGCTTTCTTT TRBV10-3 few - TRBJ1-1
CASSQVTSGEYQETQYF TGTGCCAGCAGCCAGGTGACTAGCGGGGAGTACCAAGAGACCCAGTACTTC TRBV3-1/TRBV3-2 - TRBD2 TRBJ2-5
CASSYSPGLPYEQYF TGTGCCAGCAGTTACTCACCAGGCCTACCCTACGAGCAGTACTTC TRBV6-5 - - TRBJ2-7
CASSLDRRRSTGELFF TGTGCCAGCAGCTTGGACAGGAGGCGATCCACCGGGGAGCTGTTTTTT TRBV5-4 - - TRBJ2-2
CASSPGTGSYEQYF TGCGCCAGCAGCCCCGGGACAGGGTCGTACGAGCAGTACTTC TRBV4-1 once TRBD1 TRBJ2-7
CASSTSTANYGYTF - TRBV28 - - TRBJ1-2
CASSLDRLETQYF TGTGCCAGCAGCTTAGACAGACTGGAGACCCAGTACTTC TRBV7-3 - - TRBJ2-5
CASSPVSYPGANYGYTF TGTGCCAGCTCACCCGTGTCCTATCCAGGAGCTAACTATGGCTACACCTTC TRBV18 - - TRBJ1-2
CASSLELAVMNTEAFF TGTGCCAGCAGCTTGGAATTAGCAGTCATGAACACTGAAGCTTTCTTT TRBV5-5 few - TRBJ1-1
CASSDDRGHGGELFF TGTGCCAGTAGTGACGACAGGGGGCATGGCGGGGAGCTGTTTTTT TRBV19 - TRBD1 TRBJ2-2
CASSSLAGEDTGELFF TGTGCCAGCAGCTCACTAGCGGGAGAAGACACCGGGGAGCTGTTTTTT TRBV7-3 - TRBD2 TRBJ2-2
CASSLNRGDTQYF TGTGCCAGCAGCTTAAACAGGGGGGATACGCAGTATTTT TRBV7-3 - TRBD1 TRBJ2-3
CASGKAGIIAEQYF TGTGCCAGCGGGAAGGCAGGAATTATTGCGGAGCAGTACTTC TRBV2 - - TRBJ2-7
CASSPIGLAGKNTGELFF TGTGCCAGCTCACCGATTGGACTAGCGGGAAAGAACACCGGGGAGCTGTTTTTT TRBV18 - TRBD2 TRBJ2-2
CASRTQETQYF TGTGCCAGCAGGACACAAGAGACCCAGTACTTC TRBV6-5 - - TRBJ2-5
CASSTGTSGSVGTDTQYF TGTGCCAGCAGCACCGGGACTAGCGGGAGTGTTGGGACAGATACGCAGTATTTT TRBV7-9 few TRBD2 TRBJ2-3
CASTRGGVNQPQHF TGTGCCAGCACCAGGGGGGGGGTTAATCAGCCCCAGCATTTT TRBV2 - TRBD1 TRBJ1-5
CASSLGVGRTNQPQHF TGTGCCAGCAGCTTAGGGGTAGGGCGGACAAATCAGCCCCAGCATTTT TRBV7-9 few - TRBJ1-5
CASSLEGRRDTGELFF TGTGCCAGCAGCTTGGAGGGAAGACGGGACACCGGGGAGCTGTTTTTT TRBV5-4 - - TRBJ2-2
CASSSPGQGSGEQYF TGTGCCAGCAGCTCCCCTGGACAGGGAAGTGGCGAGCAGTACTTC TRBV28 - TRBD1 TRBJ2-7
CASSSTWTRRQSQETQYF TGTGCCAGCAGCTCTACCTGGACACGCAGACAATCACAAGAGACCCAGTACTTC TRBV28 - - TRBJ2-5
CASSYGIQVSYEQYF TGTGCCAGCAGCTACGGAATACAGGTCTCCTACGAGCAGTACTTC TRBV11-2 - - TRBJ2-7
CASSLARGTGVEQYF TGTGCCAGCAGCTTAGCGCGCGGGACAGGGGTCGAGCAGTACTTC TRBV7-9 - TRBD1 TRBJ2-7
CASSPGAVNTEAFF TGTGCCAGCTCACCGGGGGCGGTGAACACTGAAGCTTTCTTT TRBV18 - - TRBJ1-1
CASTLAGADYEQYF TGTGCCAGCACGCTAGCGGGAGCGGACTACGAGCAGTACTTC TRBV6-6 - TRBD2 TRBJ2-7